A selection of T cell receptor beta chains follows, all from one sample in a study of CD8 T cells in ankylosing spondylitis. TCRdb re-called the 5' RACE reads with MiXCR, one entry per CDR3 protein. The table records hundreds of thousands of distinct CDR3 sequences, 20% of them present only once. The sample taken for sequencing was blood, either unsorted or a sorted T cell fraction (not recorded which). These receptors originate from a male donor with ankylosing spondylitis or in good health (not recorded which). Both conserved end residues are part of each CDR3. A D gene is named only where the DNA matches it firmly. Clone sizes are given selectively: once, few, many, or a class where the clone is expanded.

>.|TRBV5-5|TRBJ2-3|.
CASSSVEIGGGTDTQYF
TGTGCCAGCAGCTCGGTGGAAATCGGGGGCGGCACAGATACGCAGTATTTT
>.|TRBV12-3/TRBV12-4|TRBJ2-5|.
CASSSVGSTQYF
TGTGCCAGCAGTTCTGTGGGGTCGACCCAGTACTTC
>TRBD2|TRBV9|TRBJ2-7|few
CASSDRLAGATYEQYF
TGTGCCAGCAGCGACAGACTAGCGGGGGCCACCTACGAGCAGTACTTC
>.|TRBV5-1|TRBJ2-5|few
CASSLEGGEETQYF
TGCGCCAGCAGCTTGGAAGGTGGGGAAGAGACCCAGTACTTC
>.|TRBV3-1|TRBJ2-1|few
CASSQFGQESSYNEQFF
TGTGCCAGCAGCCAATTCGGGCAGGAAAGCTCCTACAATGAGCAGTTCTTC
>.|TRBV12-3/TRBV12-4|TRBJ1-1|many
CASSLDTEAFF
TGTGCCAGCAGTTTGGACACTGAAGCTTTCTTT
>.|TRBV24-1|TRBJ2-2|few
CATRSTGGELFF
TGTGCCACCAGATCTACAGGCGGGGAGCTGTTTTTT
>TRBD1|TRBV12-3/TRBV12-4|TRBJ2-3|few
CASSPGQGVTDTQYF
TGTGCCAGCAGCCCCGGACAGGGGGTTACAGATACGCAGTATTTT
>TRBD2|TRBV27|TRBJ2-4|.
CASSTWAGETKNIQYF
TGTGCCAGCAGCACCTGGGCGGGGGAAACCAAAAACATTCAGTACTTC
>TRBD2|TRBV4-2|TRBJ2-1|many
CASSQDPFQRGGNEQFF
TGTGCCAGCAGCCAAGATCCTTTCCAGCGGGGGGGGAATGAGCAGTTCTTC
>TRBD1|TRBV2|TRBJ2-2|few
CASRDPGQGHTGELFF
TGTGCCAGCAGAGATCCGGGACAGGGGCACACCGGGGAGCTGTTTTTT
>TRBD1|TRBV6-2/TRBV6-3|TRBJ2-1|once
CASSYGTGQGYNEQFF
TGTGCCAGCAGTTACGGTACAGGACAGGGGTACAATGAGCAGTTCTTC
>.|TRBV7-3|TRBJ2-7|few
CASSLGFGYEQYF
TGTGCCAGCAGCTTGGGGTTTGGCTACGAGCAGTACTTC
>.|TRBV6-5|TRBJ1-3|few
CASSYFSGSGNTIYF
TGTGCCAGCAGTTACTTCTCCGGCTCTGGAAACACCATATATTTT
>.|TRBV2|TRBJ2-2|few
CASSEGANPIWGLFF
TGTGCCAGCAGTGAAGGGGCTAATCCGATTTGGGGGCTGTTTTTT
>.|TRBV7-2|TRBJ1-2|.
CASSLLGESVYGYTF
TGTGCCAGCAGCTTATTGGGGGAGTCGGTCTATGGCTACACCTTC
>.|TRBV4-1|TRBJ2-5|.
CASSQEQRGLQETQYF
TGCGCCAGCAGCCAAGAACAACGGGGACTCCAAGAGACCCAGTACTTC
>TRBD2|TRBV20-1|TRBJ2-1|.
CSARDSSGVDNEQFF
TGCAGTGCTAGAGATTCTAGCGGGGTCGACAATGAGCAGTTCTTC
>.|TRBV5-6|TRBJ2-7|.
CASSFPGRRYEQYF
TGTGCCAGCAGCTTCCCGGGGCGCCGATACGAGCAGTACTTC
>.|TRBV29-1|TRBJ2-3|few
CSVEGQSSTDTQYF
TGCAGCGTTGAGGGGCAATCTAGCACAGATACGCAGTATTTT
>.|TRBV2|TRBJ2-5|.
CASSASSVWAGETQYF
TGTGCCAGCAGCGCATCCTCGGTCTGGGCGGGGGAGACCCAGTACTTC
>.|TRBV20-1|TRBJ1-1|few
CSADGGTEAFF
TGCAGTGCTGATGGGGGGACTGAAGCTTTCTTT
>.|TRBV29-1|TRBJ1-1|.
CSVEVQSPEAFF
TGCAGCGTTGAAGTACAATCCCCTGAAGCTTTCTTT
>.|TRBV9|TRBJ2-5|few
CASSGHTGTYMASQETQYF
TGTGCCAGCAGCGGACACACCGGGACTTATATGGCAAGTCAAGAGACCCAGTACTTC
>.|TRBV20-1|TRBJ1-2|few
CSAPTENYGYTF
TGCAGTGCCCCGACAGAGAACTATGGCTACACCTTC
>.|TRBV7-2|TRBJ1-1|.
CASSEDRRTEAFF
TGTGCCAGCAGCGAGGACAGAAGGACTGAAGCTTTCTTT
>.|TRBV7-6|TRBJ2-2|.
CASSTYGDGELFF
TGTGCCAGCAGCACCTACGGCGACGGGGAGCTGTTTTTT
>.|TRBV13|TRBJ2-7|.
CASSLEGMSSYEQYF
TGTGCCAGCAGCTTAGAGGGGATGAGCTCCTACGAGCAGTACTTC
>.|TRBV5-1|TRBJ1-2|few
CASSLDRAYGYTF
TGCGCCAGCAGCTTGGACAGGGCCTATGGCTACACCTTC
>TRBD2|TRBV29-1|TRBJ2-7|.
CSVVDQRGYEQYF
TGCAGCGTTGTGGACCAGCGGGGCTACGAGCAGTACTTC
>.|TRBV12-3/TRBV12-4|TRBJ2-2|few
CASSPPVAANTGELFF
TGTGCCAGCAGCCCCCCCGTGGCGGCGAACACCGGGGAGCTGTTTTTT
>.|TRBV29-1|TRBJ2-2|few
CSVDHRIWTGELFF
TGCAGCGTGGACCACAGAATATGGACCGGGGAGCTGTTTTTT
>.|TRBV30|TRBJ2-5|.
CAWNWMGETQYF
TGTGCCTGGAACTGGATGGGAGAGACCCAGTACTTC
>.|TRBV12-3/TRBV12-4|TRBJ2-2|few
CASSLATGFGELFF
TGTGCCAGCAGTTTAGCCACAGGGTTCGGGGAGCTGTTTTTT
>.|TRBV7-9|TRBJ2-7|few
CASSQSDTTYEQYF
TGTGCCAGCAGCCAATCGGACACAACCTACGAGCAGTACTTC
>.|TRBV7-3|TRBJ2-2|few
CASSSGRARELFF
TGTGCCAGCAGCTCCGGACGGGCACGGGAGCTGTTTTTT
>TRBD1|TRBV5-1|TRBJ2-7|.
CASRIGTGNYEQYF
TGCGCCAGCAGAATAGGGACAGGGAACTACGAGCAGTACTTC
>.|TRBV12-3/TRBV12-4|TRBJ2-3|few
CASNSRKISTDTQYF
TGTGCCAGCAATTCGAGAAAAATAAGCACAGATACGCAGTATTTT
>.|TRBV12-3/TRBV12-4|TRBJ2-7|.
CASSPLGLGSHEQYF
TGTGCCAGCAGTCCCCTGGGCCTAGGGTCCCACGAGCAGTACTTC
>.|TRBV28|TRBJ2-1|.
CASREPGLWGNEQFF
TGTGCCAGCAGAGAACCGGGACTCTGGGGCAATGAGCAGTTCTTC
>.|TRBV4-1|TRBJ2-3|few
CASSSGTRADTQYF
TGCGCCAGCAGCTCCGGGACCCGGGCAGATACGCAGTATTTT
>.|TRBV3-1|TRBJ1-1|few
CASSPLGKEAFF
TGTGCCAGCAGCCCCTTAGGTAAAGAAGCTTTCTTT
>.|TRBV5-1|TRBJ2-3|few
CASSAWEASTDTQYF
TGCGCCAGCAGCGCCTGGGAGGCCAGCACAGATACGCAGTATTTT
>TRBD2|TRBV9|TRBJ2-3|.
CASSDTGLAGDTQYF
TGTGCCAGCAGCGACACCGGACTAGCGGGGGATACGCAGTATTTT
>TRBD2|TRBV20-1|TRBJ2-2|few
CSARDGRAGELFF
TGCAGTGCTAGAGATGGGAGGGCCGGGGAGCTGTTTTTT
>.|TRBV5-1|TRBJ2-2|.
CASSFRPSNTGELFF
TGCGCCAGCAGCTTTAGACCGTCGAACACCGGGGAGCTGTTTTTT
>TRBD1|TRBV11-2|TRBJ2-5|few
CASSPRTGFETQYF
TGTGCCAGCAGCCCGAGGACAGGTTTCGAGACCCAGTACTTC
>.|TRBV20-1|TRBJ2-1|few
CSVPSMGYEPYNEQFF
TGCAGTGTCCCAAGTATGGGGTACGAACCCTACAATGAGCAGTTCTTC